One and the same sample provided the 14 T cell receptor beta chains below, sequenced in a study of shared clonotypes between healthy human individuals. Cells designated naive CD8 were CD45RO-negative and were positively selected for CCR7, with terminally differentiated effector memory CD45RA+ cells excluded. The method was immunoSEQ multiplex PCR; TCRdb's version includes in-frame clones alone and lacks a portion of them. The sample records about 1,800,000 clones, just under 95% being singletons. What was sequenced was naive CD8+ T cells sorted from blood. These receptors were obtained from a man between 18 and 35 years old in good health.

The CDR3 region has the DNA TGTGCCAGCAGTTACTCGACTACACCAATGAACACTGAAGCTTTCTTT. This codes for CASSYSTTPMNTEAFF. J is TRBJ1-1 and V is TRBV6-5, with D uncertain. Germline lookup yields CDR1 MNHEY and CDR2 SVGAGI. V dropped 0 bases and J dropped 0 bases, with 11 bases sitting between them. The CDR3 covers 16 residues.

J is TRBJ2-7 and V is TRBV2, with D unresolved. With 3 bases removed from V and 3 bases from J, the gap between germline ends came to 9 bases. The germline V gene has CDR1 SNHLY and CDR2 FYNNEI. There are 13 residues in the CDR3. This CDR3 reads CASSDHSIYEQYF. The CDR3 DNA is TGTGCCAGCAGTGACCACAGCATCTACGAGCAGTACTTC.

In DNA form, the CDR3 reads TGTGCCAGCAGCCACGAAAATTCACCCCTCCACTTT. Protein: CASSHENSPLHF. The J gene is TRBJ1-6, the V gene TRBV14; D not resolved. The CDR3 extends over 12 amino acids. Between the trimmed V and J ends, which lost 3 bases and 7 bases, there was a span of 4 bases. Germline loops: CDR1 SGHDN, CDR2 FVKESK. The whole variable domain, filled in from reference TRBV14 and TRBJ1-6, reads EAGVTQFPSHSVIEKGQTVTLRCDPISGHDNLYWYRRVMGKEIKFLLHFVKESKQDESGMPNNRFLAERTGGTYSTLKVQPAELEDSGVYFCASSHENSPLHFGNGTRLTVT.

V gene TRBV4-3 combines with J gene TRBJ1-1; 7 bases align to TRBD1. In germline, CDR1 is LGHNA, CDR2 YSLEER. The CDR3 extends over 17 amino acids. V lost 4 bases and J lost 0; bases outside the gene matches: 11. As DNA, the CDR3 is TGCGCCAGCAGCCGCAGGACAGGAGGTTCGATGAACACTGAAGCTTTCTTT. Its protein product is CASSRRTGGSMNTEAFF.

The gene calls are TRBV2 and TRBJ2-7; D uncertain. The CDR3 covers 15 residues. Trimming removed 5 bases from V and 4 bases from J, with 18 bases in between. The germline V gene has CDR1 SNHLY and CDR2 FYNNEI. CDR3 coding DNA: TGTGCCAGCAGTCCAATCACCGAGATCGCTTACGAGCAGTACTTC. Its protein product is CASSPITEIAYEQYF.

In its sample, this clone was seen once. Other DNA sequences from this sample encode an identical CDR3 as well. This sequence joins TRBV30 and TRBJ2-7; D call uncertain. Germline CDR1 is GTSNPN and CDR2 is SVGIG (reference sequence). The CDR3 spans 12 residues. V was cut by 2 bases and J by 1 base, with 6 bases left in between. CDR3 bases: TGTGCCTGGAGTCTCGGGTCCTACGAGCAGTACTTC. This gives the protein CAWSLGSYEQYF.

CDR3 nucleotide sequence: TGCGCCAGCAGCCCTGTTCCAGCGGGAGGAGGGGAGACCCAGTACTTC. Translated: CASSPVPAGGGETQYF. The V call is TRBV4-1, the J call TRBJ2-5; 9 nucleotides match TRBD2. With V trimmed by 4 bases and J by 5 bases, 11 bases remained unmatched. This CDR3 is 16 amino acids long. Germline CDR1 and CDR2: MGHRA and YSYEKL.

This chain uses TRBV5-1 with TRBJ2-1; TRBD2 matches at 12 bases. The CDR3 contains 15 residues. Germline V gene data show CDR1 as SGHRS and CDR2 as YFSETQ. With V trimmed by 4 bases and J by 6 bases, 5 bases remained unmatched. This CDR3 is CASSPTSGGINEQFF. The CDR3, as DNA: TGCGCCAGCAGCCCGACTAGCGGGGGCATCAATGAGCAGTTCTTC.

This clone was counted a few times. The CDR3 sequence: CASSLGQGGQPQHF. Here the CDR3 DNA reads TGTGCCAGTAGCCTCGGACAGGGAGGTCAGCCCCAGCATTTT. This sequence joins TRBV19 and TRBJ1-5, with 8 bases matching TRBD1. The germline gives CDR1 LNHDA, CDR2 SQIVND (reference sequence). V was pared by 6 bases and J by 6 bases, with 7 bases of the junction left unmatched. CDR3 length equals 14 residues.

The chain links TRBV11-3 to TRBJ2-3, with TRBD1 as a possible D gene (6 bases). The CDR3 totals 13 residues. V was clipped by 5 bases and J by 0 bases, with 6 bases between them. The germline V gene has CDR1 SGHNT and CDR2 YENEEA. CDR3 residues: CASSQGSTDTQYF. In DNA, the CDR3 is TGTGCCAGCAGCCAGGGGAGCACAGATACGCAGTATTTT.

This chain connects TRBV19 to TRBJ2-3; D is perhaps TRBD1 (5 bases). This CDR3 contains 13 residues. CDR1 and CDR2 (germline): LNHDA, SQIVND (reference sequence). Trimming removed 7 bases at V and 2 bases at J, with 10 bases between. CDR3 residues: CASTTEYTDTQYF. The CDR3 coding sequence is TGTGCCAGTACGACAGAGTACACAGATACGCAGTATTTT. The full variable domain, in which reference TRBV19 and TRBJ2-3 provide the parts outside the CDR3, is DGGITQSPKYLFRKEGQNVTLSCEQNLNHDAMYWYRQDPGQGLRLIYYSQIVNDFQKGDIAEGYSVSREKKESFPLTVTSAQKNPTAFYLCASTTEYTDTQYFGPGTRLTVL.

The V call is TRBV4-1, the J call TRBJ2-1, with 8 bases fitting TRBD2. V gave up 2 bases and J gave up 7 bases; unmatched junction bases: 7. This CDR3 is 15 amino acids long. Looked up from germline, CDR1 is MGHRA and CDR2 is YSYEKL. CDR3 in DNA: TGCGCCAGCAGCCAAACTAGCGGTACGTGGAATGAGCAGTTCTTC. This translates into CASSQTSGTWNEQFF.

This clone was observed a few times. The rearrangement uses TRBV28 and TRBJ1-6, with D perhaps matching TRBD1 (5 bases). CDR3 size: 13 residues. The ends were cut back, 9 bases at V and 9 bases at J, with 15 bases in the middle. The germline CDR1 and CDR2 sequences are MDHEN and SYDVKM. DNA of the CDR3: TGTGCCAGTTCCGCAGGGTCTAGTTCACCCCTCCACTTT. It translates to CASSAGSSSPLHF.

This clone was recorded once. The chain uses TRBV28 and TRBJ2-7; possibly TRBD1 for D (6 bases). Germline assignment: CDR1 MDHEN and CDR2 SYDVKM. Trimming removed 10 bases from V and 2 bases from J, with 18 bases in between. The CDR3 is 14 amino acids. The CDR3 region has the DNA TGTGCCATCCGAATGAGGGGGAGTGCCTACGAGCAGTACTTC. Translated, it gives CAIRMRGSAYEQYF.